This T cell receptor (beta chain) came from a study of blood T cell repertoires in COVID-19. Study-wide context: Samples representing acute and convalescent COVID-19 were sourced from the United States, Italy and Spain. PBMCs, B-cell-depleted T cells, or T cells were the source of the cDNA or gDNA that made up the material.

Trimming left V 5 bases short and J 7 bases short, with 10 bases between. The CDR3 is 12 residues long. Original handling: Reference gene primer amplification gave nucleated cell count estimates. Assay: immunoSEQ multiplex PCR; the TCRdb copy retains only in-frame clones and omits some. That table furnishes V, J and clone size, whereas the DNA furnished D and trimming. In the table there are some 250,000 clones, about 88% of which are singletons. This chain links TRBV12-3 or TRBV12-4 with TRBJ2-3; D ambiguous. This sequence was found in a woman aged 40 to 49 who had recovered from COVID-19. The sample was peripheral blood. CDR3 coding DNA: TGTGCCAGCAGTCAGGATTCGCATACGCAGTATTTT. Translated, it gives CASSQDSHTQYF.